A single sample is the source of the 29 T cell receptor beta chains below, sequenced in a study of blood T cell repertoires in COVID-19. Using immunoSEQ multiplex PCR, the repertoire was profiled, and TCRdb retains in-frame clones only, with some absent. Of fewer than 400,000 clones in the sample, approximately 90% are singletons; the top ten hold 8% to 9.5%. Specimen: PBMCs or T cells enriched from blood (not recorded which). These TCRs come from a woman aged 18-29 years who had recovered from COVID-19.

This clone was observed once. The J gene is TRBJ1-1, the V gene TRBV6-5, with TRBD1 matching 10 bases. J lost 0 bases, V lost 1 base, and 2 bases had no gene match. CDR3 size: 16 residues. Per germline, CDR1 MNHEY and CDR2 SVGAGI. Here the CDR3 reads CASSYWTGGMNTEAFF. The DNA for the CDR3 is TGTGCCAGCAGTTACTGGACAGGGGGAATGAACACTGAAGCTTTCTTT.

The chain employs TRBV11-2 and TRBJ1-2, with unresolved D. This CDR3 region has 16 residues. The germline V gene encodes CDR1 SGHAT and CDR2 FQNNGV. Trimming cost V 1 base and J 0 bases, with 12 bases left between them. In DNA, the CDR3 is TGTGCCAGCAGCTTAGTGAACAGTTCACCTAACTATGGCTACACCTTC. It encodes CASSLVNSSPNYGYTF.

The chain recombines TRBV7-2 with TRBJ2-2, with TRBD1 matching 9 bases. V lost 6 bases and J lost 5; bases outside the gene matches: 7. The length of the CDR3 is 15 residues. Germline CDR1 and CDR2: SGHTA and FQGNSA. CDR3 loop: CASSTGTGRTGELFF. The CDR3 DNA is TGTGCCAGCAGTACCGGGACAGGGCGGACCGGGGAGCTGTTTTTT.

The chain combines TRBV29-1 with TRBJ1-2; the D gene is possibly TRBD1 (6 bases). CDR1 is SQVTM, CDR2 ANQGSEA, per germline. This CDR3 is built from 10 residues. The V and J ends lost 3 bases and 7 bases respectively, with 6 bases between them. CDR3 in DNA: TGCAGCGTTGAGACAGGTGGCTACACCTTC. Its translation is CSVETGGYTF. The full variable domain, with the rest looked up from reference TRBV29-1 and TRBJ1-2, is SAVISQKPSRDICQRGTSLTIQCQVDSQVTMMFWYRQQPGQSLTLIATANQGSEATYESGFVIDKFPISRPNLTFSTLTVSNMSPEDSSIYLCSVETGGYTFGSGTRLTVV.

The genes are TRBV28 and TRBJ1-1; D unclear. V was cut by 8 bases and J by 2 bases, with 12 bases left in between. CDR1 MDHEN and CDR2 SYDVKM come from the germline V gene. The CDR3 covers 13 residues. Written as DNA, the CDR3 is TGTGCCAGCCGGAGGCCGGGAAACACTGAAGCTTTCTTT. This gives the protein CASRRPGNTEAFF. Variable domain in full (rest from reference TRBV28 and TRBJ1-1): DVKVTQSSRYLVKRTGEKVFLECVQDMDHENMFWYRQDPGLGLRLIYFSYDVKMKEKGDIPEGYSVSREKKERFSLILESASTNQTSMYLCASRRPGNTEAFFGQGTRLTVV.

V is TRBV3-1 (or the pseudogene TRBV3-2) and J is TRBJ1-1; D is undetermined. V was trimmed by 3 bases and J by 1 base, leaving 9 bases between them. Germline CDR1 is LGHDT and CDR2 is YNNKEL (reference sequence). This CDR3 comprises 14 residues. Here the CDR3 DNA reads TGTGCCAGCAGCCAGCGGGAAGGGAACACTGAAGCTTTCTTT. Translation: CASSQREGNTEAFF.

This chain uses TRBV14 with TRBJ1-1; no clear D gene. V gave up 0 bases and J gave up 0 bases, with 8 bases separating them. CDR3 length equals 15 residues. The germline V gene encodes CDR1 SGHDN and CDR2 FVKESK. The CDR3 sequence is CASSQEGRMNTEAFF. DNA of the CDR3: TGTGCCAGCAGCCAAGAGGGCAGGATGAACACTGAAGCTTTCTTT.

The V and J genes are TRBV4-3 and TRBJ1-2; 9 nucleotides align to TRBD1. The CDR3 totals 14 residues. Germline V CDR1 and CDR2: LGHNA, YSLEER. Trimming took 4 bases from V and 3 from J; bases not matched to a gene: 3. CDR3 residues: CASSLQGADYGYTF. CDR3 sequence (DNA): TGCGCCAGCAGCCTACAGGGGGCAGACTATGGCTACACCTTC.

The rearrangement joins TRBV6-5 to TRBJ2-1; TRBD2 matches 12 bases. The CDR3 covers 15 residues. V trimming: 5 bases; J trimming: 7 bases; junction bases outside the gene matches: 6. The germline CDR1 and CDR2 sequences are MNHEY and SVGAGI. The CDR3 region has the DNA TGTGCCAGCAGTATAACTAGCGGGAGGTCTAATGAGCAGTTCTTC. Amino acid sequence: CASSITSGRSNEQFF.

The V call is TRBV25-1, the J call TRBJ2-7; D may be TRBD2 (5 bases). V was shortened by 3 bases and J by 6 bases, with 15 bases between the two germline ends. Looked up from germline, CDR1 is MGHDK and CDR2 is SYGVNS. The CDR3 consists of 14 residues. Here the CDR3 reads CASSDPLTSLEQYF. The CDR3, as DNA: TGTGCCAGCAGTGATCCACTTACTAGTCTCGAGCAGTACTTC.

The chain joins TRBV28 to TRBJ2-5; possible D gene TRBD1, 5 bases. Trimming shortened V by 2 bases and J by 5 bases, and 15 bases separated the two germline ends. Germline-derived CDR1 and CDR2 are MDHEN and SYDVKM. CDR3 length: 15 amino acids. The CDR3 spells CASSLQAGWAETQYF. The DNA for the CDR3 is TGTGCCAGCAGTTTACAGGCAGGGTGGGCGGAGACCCAGTACTTC.

The V and J genes are TRBV25-1 and TRBJ1-4; TRBD1 matches 7 bases. The CDR3 runs to 12 residues. Germline CDR1 MGHDK, CDR2 SYGVNS. With 4 bases clipped from V and 11 bases from J, the junction kept 4 bases outside the gene matches. The CDR3 DNA is TGTGCCAGCAGTGTGCAGGGGGTGAAACTGTTTTTT. Its translation: CASSVQGVKLFF.

V and J are TRBV10-2 and TRBJ1-4; D may be TRBD1 (5 bases). Trimming left V 3 bases short and J 7 bases short, with 18 bases between. The length of the CDR3 is 16 residues. Germline V gives CDR1 WSHSY, CDR2 SAAADI. DNA for the CDR3: TGCGCCAGCAGTGATAGTCGTGGAGGGGTAGGTGAAAAACTGTTTTTT. Translated: CASSDSRGGVGEKLFF.

This clone was found a few times. This chain connects TRBV4-1 to TRBJ1-4; weak D call: TRBD1 (6 bases). Trimming took 4 bases from V and 8 from J, leaving 17 bases between them. The germline V gene encodes CDR1 MGHRA and CDR2 YSYEKL. The CDR3 extends over 15 amino acids. The CDR3 region is CASSLSGTIGEKLFF. Written as DNA, the CDR3 is TGCGCCAGCAGCCTCAGCGGGACAATCGGGGAAAAACTGTTTTTT.

In its sample, this clone was seen a few times. The chain recombines TRBV5-4 with TRBJ2-7, with 8 bases identical to TRBD1. The CDR3 covers 12 residues. Germline CDR1 is SGHNT and CDR2 is YYREEE (reference sequence). V shed 4 bases and J 6 bases; nucleotides not matched to a gene: 3. The CDR3 DNA is TGTGCCAGCAGCCTAGACAGGGGCGAGCAGTACTTC. Translation: CASSLDRGEQYF.

This chain links TRBV28 with TRBJ2-7; D call uncertain. Germline loops: CDR1 MDHEN, CDR2 SYDVKM. There are 12 residues in the CDR3. V lost 3 bases and J lost 7, with 10 bases in between. The CDR3 is CASSLFIREQYF. CDR3 bases: TGTGCCAGCAGTTTGTTCATCAGGGAGCAGTACTTC.

The V gene is TRBV14, the J gene TRBJ1-2, with a weak D call TRBD1 (6 bases). The CDR3 loop spans 15 amino acids. V lost 4 bases to trimming and J lost 5 bases, with 17 bases between them. Germline V CDR1 and CDR2: SGHDN, FVKESK. The CDR3 nucleotides are TGTGCCAGCAGCCGCGAAGGGACACCAATTTATGGCTACACCTTC. Protein sequence: CASSREGTPIYGYTF.

The chain carries TRBV5-1 and TRBJ2-7; 7 bases line up with TRBD2. CDR1 and CDR2 (germline): SGHRS, YFSETQ. This CDR3 spans 16 amino acids. V was clipped by 0 bases and J by 3 bases; unmatched bases: 9. DNA for the CDR3: TGCGCCAGCAGCTTGGGTTACGCGGGGGATTACTACGAGCAGTACTTC. Its protein product is CASSLGYAGDYYEQYF.

This clone was observed once. J is TRBJ2-1 and V is TRBV11-2; tentative D call: TRBD1 (6 bases). Germline lookup yields CDR1 SGHAT and CDR2 FQNNGV. The CDR3 loop spans 12 amino acids. The V end lost 0 bases, the J end lost 15 bases, and 12 bases lay between the germline ends. For the CDR3, the DNA is TGTGCCAGCAGCTTAGAGGGGGCGGTATGGTTCTTC. Protein product: CASSLEGAVWFF.

This clone was seen only once. This chain connects TRBV7-9 to TRBJ1-2; the D is unclear. This CDR3 contains 14 residues. V dropped 4 bases and J dropped 8 bases, with 17 bases sitting between them. Germline CDR1 reads SEHNR; CDR2 reads FQNEAQ (reference sequence). The CDR3 DNA reads as TGTGCCAGCAGCTCCCCACGGGGAGCCGGAGGCTACACCTTC. Amino acids: CASSSPRGAGGYTF.

The rearrangement links TRBV7-9 to TRBJ1-2; D uncertain. V was trimmed by 5 bases and J by 4 bases, leaving 20 bases between them. The germline V gene encodes CDR1 SEHNR and CDR2 FQNEAQ (reference sequence). There are 16 residues in the CDR3. Written as DNA, the CDR3 is TGTGCCAGCAGCCCCCCCCTTGAGACTGTAAGCTATGGCTACACCTTC. Translating it yields CASSPPLETVSYGYTF.

The sample holds one count of this clone. The chain links TRBV18 to TRBJ1-4; 9 nucleotides line up with TRBD1. V lost 5 bases and J lost 0; bases outside the gene matches: 13. Per germline, CDR1 KGHSH and CDR2 LQKENI. The CDR3 has 19 amino acids. This CDR3 is CASSETTGGPGATNEKLFF. CDR3 bases: TGTGCCAGCTCAGAGACGACAGGGGGTCCTGGTGCAACTAATGAAAAACTGTTTTTT. Full variable domain (rest looked up from reference TRBV18 and TRBJ1-4): NAGVMQNPRHLVRRRGQEARLRCSPMKGHSHVYWYRQLPEEGLKFMVYLQKENIIDESGMPKERFSAEFPKEGPSILRIQQVVRGDSAAYFCASSETTGGPGATNEKLFFGSGTQLSVL.

This chain connects TRBV18 to TRBJ2-2; tentatively, D is TRBD2 (6 bases). CDR1 and CDR2 from the germline V gene are KGHSH and LQKENI. CDR3 length equals 15 residues. The ends were cut back, 3 bases at V and 2 bases at J, with 10 bases in the middle. The CDR3 sequence is CASSPREINTGELFF. DNA for the CDR3: TGTGCCAGCTCACCTCGGGAGATTAACACCGGGGAGCTGTTTTTT. The whole variable domain, remainder taken from reference TRBV18 and TRBJ2-2, is NAGVMQNPRHLVRRRGQEARLRCSPMKGHSHVYWYRQLPEEGLKFMVYLQKENIIDESGMPKERFSAEFPKEGPSILRIQQVVRGDSAAYFCASSPREINTGELFFGEGSRLTVL.

This sequence joins TRBV6-1 and TRBJ1-4; D gene unclear. Germline V gives CDR1 MNHNS, CDR2 SASEGT. Trimming pared 5 bases from V and 0 bases from J, leaving 7 bases between. This CDR3 spans 14 amino acids. This chain's CDR3 is CASSFPATNEKLFF. In DNA form, the CDR3 reads TGTGCCAGCAGTTTTCCTGCAACTAATGAAAAACTGTTTTTT.

This chain joins TRBV10-3 and TRBJ1-2, with 10 nucleotides matching TRBD1. The germline V gene has CDR1 ENHRY and CDR2 SYGVKD. This CDR3 contains 14 residues. V was pared by 4 bases and J by 8 bases, with 7 bases of the junction left unmatched. CDR3 sequence reads: CAISGSGTGDGYTF. In DNA, the CDR3 is TGTGCCATCAGTGGGTCAGGGACAGGGGACGGCTACACCTTC.

This chain uses TRBV5-1 with TRBJ1-2, with D unresolved. Germline V gene data show CDR1 as SGHRS and CDR2 as YFSETQ. Trimming left V 2 bases short and J 4 bases short, with 9 bases between. The CDR3 runs to 13 residues. This CDR3 reads CASSFEVGYGYTF. DNA of the CDR3: TGCGCCAGCAGCTTTGAGGTGGGCTATGGCTACACCTTC.

This clone was seen a single time. The V and J genes are TRBV6-5 and TRBJ1-2; D may be TRBD1 (5 bases). Germline CDR1 and CDR2: MNHEY and SVGAGI. The CDR3 has 15 amino acids. Between the trimmed V and J ends, which lost 7 bases and 0 bases, there was a span of 15 bases. The CDR3: CASTFLGGSNYGYTF. DNA of the CDR3: TGTGCCAGCACCTTTTTGGGGGGATCTAACTATGGCTACACCTTC.

The chain joins TRBV5-8 to TRBJ1-2; D is undetermined. Germline V gene data show CDR1 as SGHTS and CDR2 as YDEGEE. V was shortened by 0 bases and J by 0 bases, with 12 bases between the two germline ends. The CDR3 consists of 16 residues. The DNA of the CDR3 is TGTGCCAGCAGCTTGGATGGACTGAGTCCTAACTATGGCTACACCTTC. Translating gives CASSLDGLSPNYGYTF.

This clone was seen only a few times. The chain links TRBV19 to TRBJ2-7; 7 bases are shared with TRBD1. The CDR3 consists of 13 residues. From germline, CDR1 is LNHDA and CDR2 SQIVND (reference sequence). Losses at the gene ends were 3 bases for V and 4 bases for J; bases not matched to a gene: 3. The CDR3 here is CASSISRGYEQYF. The CDR3 region has the DNA TGTGCCAGTAGTATTAGCAGGGGGTACGAGCAGTACTTC.